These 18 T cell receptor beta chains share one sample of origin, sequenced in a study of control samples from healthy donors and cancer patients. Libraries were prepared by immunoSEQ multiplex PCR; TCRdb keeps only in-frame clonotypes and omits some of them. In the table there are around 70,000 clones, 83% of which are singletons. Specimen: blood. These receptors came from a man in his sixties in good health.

The CDR3 DNA follows: TGTGCCAGCAGGGCTCTGGGACCGAACTATGGCTACACCTTC. Amino acids: CASRALGPNYGYTF. J is TRBJ1-2 and V is TRBV6-5, with D tentatively TRBD1 (5 bases). The CDR3 is 14 amino acids. CDR1 is MNHEY, CDR2 SVGAGI, per germline. Trimming cost V 6 bases and J 2 bases, with 13 bases left between them.

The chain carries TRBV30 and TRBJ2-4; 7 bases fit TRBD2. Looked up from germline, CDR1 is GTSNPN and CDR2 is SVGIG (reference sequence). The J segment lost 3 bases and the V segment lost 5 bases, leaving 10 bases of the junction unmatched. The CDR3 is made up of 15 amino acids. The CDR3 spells CAWDTGTNGKNIQYF. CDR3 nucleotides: TGTGCCTGGGATACTGGGACTAACGGCAAAAACATTCAGTACTTC. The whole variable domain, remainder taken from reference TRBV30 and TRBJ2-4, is SQTIHQWPATLVQPVGSPLSLECTVEGTSNPNLYWYRQAAGRGLQLLFYSVGIGQISSEVPQNLSASRPQDRQFILSSKKLLLSDSGFYLCAWDTGTNGKNIQYFGAGTRLSVL.

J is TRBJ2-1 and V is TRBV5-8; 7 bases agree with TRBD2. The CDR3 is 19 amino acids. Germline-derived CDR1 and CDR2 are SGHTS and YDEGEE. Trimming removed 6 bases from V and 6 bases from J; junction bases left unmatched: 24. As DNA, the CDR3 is TGTGCCAGCACCGATTTCTTAAAGGGGAACCTAGCGGCCACCAATGAGCAGTTCTTC. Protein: CASTDFLKGNLAATNEQFF.

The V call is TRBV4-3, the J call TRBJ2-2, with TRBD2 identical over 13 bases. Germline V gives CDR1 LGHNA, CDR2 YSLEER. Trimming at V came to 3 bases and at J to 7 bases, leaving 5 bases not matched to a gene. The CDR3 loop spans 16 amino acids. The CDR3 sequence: CASSQGLAGRNGELFF. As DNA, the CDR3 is TGCGCCAGCAGCCAGGGACTAGCGGGAAGAAACGGGGAGCTGTTTTTT.

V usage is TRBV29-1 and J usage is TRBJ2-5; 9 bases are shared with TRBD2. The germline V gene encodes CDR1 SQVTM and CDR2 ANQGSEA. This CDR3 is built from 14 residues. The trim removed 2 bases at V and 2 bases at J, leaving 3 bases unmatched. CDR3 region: CSVERLAGQETQYF. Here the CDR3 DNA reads TGCAGCGTTGAACGGCTAGCGGGACAAGAGACCCAGTACTTC.

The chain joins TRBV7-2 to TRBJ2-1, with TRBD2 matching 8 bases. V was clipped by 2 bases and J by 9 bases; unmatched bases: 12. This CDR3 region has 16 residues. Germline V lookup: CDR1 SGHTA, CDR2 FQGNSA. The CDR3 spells CASSLFGGRPHSEQFF. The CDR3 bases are TGTGCCAGCAGCTTATTTGGCGGGAGGCCTCACTCTGAGCAGTTCTTC.

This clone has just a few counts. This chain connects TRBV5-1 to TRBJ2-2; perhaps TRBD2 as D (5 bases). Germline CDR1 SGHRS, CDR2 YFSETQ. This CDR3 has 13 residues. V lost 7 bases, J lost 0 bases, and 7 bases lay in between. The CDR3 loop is CASRDTNTGELFF. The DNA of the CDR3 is TGCGCCAGCCGGGATACGAACACCGGGGAGCTGTTTTTT.

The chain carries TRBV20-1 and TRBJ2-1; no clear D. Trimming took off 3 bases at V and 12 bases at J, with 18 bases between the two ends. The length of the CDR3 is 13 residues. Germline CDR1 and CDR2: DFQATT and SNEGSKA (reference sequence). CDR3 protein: CSASPLSSRGQFF. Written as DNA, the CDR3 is TGCAGTGCTAGTCCCCTTTCGTCACGCGGGCAGTTCTTC.

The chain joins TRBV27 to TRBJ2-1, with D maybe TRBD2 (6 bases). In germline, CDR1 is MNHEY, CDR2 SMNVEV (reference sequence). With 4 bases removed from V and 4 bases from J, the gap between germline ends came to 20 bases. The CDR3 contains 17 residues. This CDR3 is CASSSSSTGLSYNEQFF. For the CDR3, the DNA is TGTGCCAGCAGTTCATCTTCAACGGGACTCTCATACAATGAGCAGTTCTTC.

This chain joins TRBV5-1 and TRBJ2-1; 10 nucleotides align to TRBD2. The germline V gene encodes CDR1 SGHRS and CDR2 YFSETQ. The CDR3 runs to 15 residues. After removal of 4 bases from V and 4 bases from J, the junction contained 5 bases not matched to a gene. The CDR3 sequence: CASSKLAGPYNEQFF. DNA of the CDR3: TGCGCCAGCAGCAAACTAGCGGGACCTTACAATGAGCAGTTCTTC.

CDR3 sequence (DNA): TGTGCCAGTAGTATCCGGCCTAGCGGGCCCTACGAGCAGTACTTC. As protein: CASSIRPSGPYEQYF. V and J are TRBV19 and TRBJ2-7; 8 nucleotides line up with TRBD2. V shed 3 bases, J shed 2 bases, and the junction held 6 bases outside the gene matches. CDR1 LNHDA and CDR2 SQIVND come from the germline V gene (reference sequence). The CDR3 extends over 15 amino acids.

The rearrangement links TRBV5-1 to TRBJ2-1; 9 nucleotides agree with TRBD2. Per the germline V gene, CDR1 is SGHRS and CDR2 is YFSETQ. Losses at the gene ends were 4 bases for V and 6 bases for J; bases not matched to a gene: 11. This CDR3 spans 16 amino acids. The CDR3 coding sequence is TGCGCCAGCAGCATTGGGGGTAGCGGGAGATTCAATGAGCAGTTCTTC. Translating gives CASSIGGSGRFNEQFF.

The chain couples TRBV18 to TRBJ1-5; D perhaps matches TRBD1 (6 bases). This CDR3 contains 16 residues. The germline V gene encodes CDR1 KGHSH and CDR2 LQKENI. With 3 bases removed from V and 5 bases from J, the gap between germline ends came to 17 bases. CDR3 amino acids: CASSPPDSLVYQPQHF. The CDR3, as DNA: TGTGCCAGCTCACCCCCGGACAGTTTGGTTTATCAGCCCCAGCATTTT.

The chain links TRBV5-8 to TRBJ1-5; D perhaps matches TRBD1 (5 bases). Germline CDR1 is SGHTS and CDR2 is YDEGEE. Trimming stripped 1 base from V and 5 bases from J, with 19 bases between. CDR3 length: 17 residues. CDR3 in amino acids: CASSLLWASGSDQPQHF. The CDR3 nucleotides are TGTGCCAGCAGCTTGCTGTGGGCGTCAGGGTCCGATCAGCCCCAGCATTTT.

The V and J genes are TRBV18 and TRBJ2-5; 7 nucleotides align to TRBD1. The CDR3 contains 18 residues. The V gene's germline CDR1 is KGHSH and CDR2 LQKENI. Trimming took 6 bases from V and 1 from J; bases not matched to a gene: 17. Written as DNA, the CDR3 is TGTGCCAGCTCGAACAGGGGACCCACCGGGCGGGCCCAAGAGACCCAGTACTTC. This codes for CASSNRGPTGRAQETQYF.

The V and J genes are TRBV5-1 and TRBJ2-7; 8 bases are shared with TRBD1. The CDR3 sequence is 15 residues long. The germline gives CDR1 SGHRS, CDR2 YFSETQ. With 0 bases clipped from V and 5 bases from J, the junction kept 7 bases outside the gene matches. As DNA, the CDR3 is TGCGCCAGCAGCTTGGAAGGACAGGGTATCCACGAGCAGTACTTC. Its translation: CASSLEGQGIHEQYF.

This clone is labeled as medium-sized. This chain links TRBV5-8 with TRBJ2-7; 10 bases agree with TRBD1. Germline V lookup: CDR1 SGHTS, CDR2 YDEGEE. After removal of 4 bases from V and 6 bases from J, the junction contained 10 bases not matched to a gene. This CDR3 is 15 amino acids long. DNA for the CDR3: TGTGCCAGCAGCGATCCGGGACAGGGGATTTTCGAGCAGTACTTC. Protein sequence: CASSDPGQGIFEQYF.

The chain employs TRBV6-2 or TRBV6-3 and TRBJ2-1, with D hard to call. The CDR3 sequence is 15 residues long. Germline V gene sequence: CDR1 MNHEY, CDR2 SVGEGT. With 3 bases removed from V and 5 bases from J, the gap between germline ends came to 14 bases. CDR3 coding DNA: TGTGCCAGCAGTTATCGGTCCCAATCGAACAATGAGCAGTTCTTC. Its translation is CASSYRSQSNNEQFF.